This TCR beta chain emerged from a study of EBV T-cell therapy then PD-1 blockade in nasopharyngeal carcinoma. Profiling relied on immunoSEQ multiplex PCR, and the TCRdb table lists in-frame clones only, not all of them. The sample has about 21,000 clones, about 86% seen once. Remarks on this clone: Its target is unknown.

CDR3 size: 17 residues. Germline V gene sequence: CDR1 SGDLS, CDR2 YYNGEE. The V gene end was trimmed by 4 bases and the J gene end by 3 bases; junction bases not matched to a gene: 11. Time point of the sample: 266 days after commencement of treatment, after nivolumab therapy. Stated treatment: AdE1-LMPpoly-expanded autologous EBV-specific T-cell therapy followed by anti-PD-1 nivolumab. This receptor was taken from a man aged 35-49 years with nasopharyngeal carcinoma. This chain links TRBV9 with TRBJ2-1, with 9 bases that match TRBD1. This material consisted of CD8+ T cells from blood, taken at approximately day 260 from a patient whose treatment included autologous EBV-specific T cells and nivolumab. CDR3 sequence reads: CASSSGVTGGDYNEQFF. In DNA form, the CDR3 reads TGTGCCAGCAGCTCAGGCGTGACAGGGGGTGACTACAATGAGCAGTTCTTC.